This T cell receptor (beta chain) was observed in a study of cytomegalovirus exposure and HLA in healthy donors. Overall study findings and caveats: An analysis done earlier found most TCR beta V segments productive about 90% or about 30% of the time. CMV antigen specificity was confirmed in vitro for three CMV-associated chains.

In the PCR, 60 Vbeta and 13 Jbeta primers were used. In the study's own analysis: Unique TCR beta chains numbered 60 million to 100 million in a later analysis, with around 10 million shared. TCRdb's table, derived via immunoSEQ multiplex PCR, lists solely in-frame clones and lacks some. V and J calls and clone size are given by that table; D and trimming were obtained from the DNA. The sample contains 100,000 to 150,000 clones, roughly 79% of which appear only once. To note about this clone: Antigen: not known.

The sequenced sample consisted of PBMCs. The source is a woman between 50 and 59 years old in good health and CMV-seronegative.

CDR3 sequence reads: CASSPSGSHSYEQYF. The CDR3 DNA follows: TGTGCCAGCAGCCCTAGCGGCTCTCATAGTTACGAGCAGTACTTC. This rearrangement joins TRBV14 to TRBJ2-7; 7 positions match TRBD2. The CDR3 has 15 amino acids. Per germline, CDR1 SGHDN and CDR2 FVKESK. J gave up 4 bases and V 4 bases, and 10 bases lay outside the gene matches.